This T cell receptor beta chain was documented in a study of blood T cell repertoires in COVID-19. Study background: T cells, B-cell-depleted T cells, or PBMCs supplied cDNA or gDNA.

CDR1 LGHNA and CDR2 YSLEER come from the germline V gene. This CDR3 has 16 amino acids. The V and J ends lost 3 bases and 1 base, in that order; junction bases with no gene match: 4. How the authors handled the data: Amplification of reference gene primers provided the estimated nucleated cell counts. Repertoires were generated with immunoSEQ multiplex PCR, while TCRdb's copy carries only in-frame clones and drops some. D and trimming were read from the DNA, whereas the V and J calls and clone size are those reported in that table. The table lists around 140,000 clones, about 86% of them singletons. The sequenced sample consisted of peripheral blood. V is TRBV4-3 and J is TRBJ2-3; the match to TRBD1 covers 10 bases. This TCR was sampled from a woman in her 50s with active or convalescent COVID-19. This CDR3 reads CASSHQDRGGTDTQYF. For the CDR3, the DNA is TGCGCCAGCAGCCATCAGGACAGGGGGGGCACAGATACGCAGTATTTT.